This T cell receptor (beta chain) stems from a study of blood T cells in healthy people across ages. Combining a sample-barcoded 5' primer with a J-beta primer mix, a second PCR ran for roughly 6 to 11 cycles. One entry per CDR3 protein results from TCRdb running MiXCR on the 5' RACE reads. This table has approximately 810,000 distinct CDR3 sequences, under 30% appearing once. Germline CDR1 and CDR2: DFQATT and SNEGSKA (reference sequence). This CDR3 spans 15 amino acids. This sequence originates from an elderly woman in good health. Sequenced sample: blood. V usage is TRBV20-1 and J usage is TRBJ2-5, with D possibly TRBD2 on 5 matching bases. The J call may not be correct, given that the DNA end is closer to TRBJ2-7. This CDR3 is CSARDRRKNSYEQYF. In DNA, the CDR3 is TGCAGTGCTAGAGATAGGAGGAAAAACAGCTACGAGCAGTACTTC.